The rows below give T cell receptor beta chains drawn from one sample of a study of blood T cells in healthy people across ages. TCRdb redid the calling of the 5' RACE reads with MiXCR, one entry per CDR3 protein. The profile shows roughly 1,500,000 distinct CDR3 sequences, around 36% of them singletons. Sequences were obtained from blood. The receptor source for this set is a woman aged 30 to 39 in good health. Each CDR3 is given with its conserved first and last residue. The D gene is left open where the match is weak. Rows may omit the clone size; those that give it use once, few, many or a size class.

TGTGCCAGCAGACCCGGGACAGCAGATCAGCCCCAGCATTTT CASRPGTADQPQHF TRBJ1-5 TRBD1 NA TRBV6-1
TGTGCCACGCGACAGGGATCGGGTACTGAAGCTTTCTTT CATRQGSGTEAFF TRBJ1-1 TRBD1 NA TRBV24-1
TGCAGTGCTAGGGCGACAGGGATTGTAGCTTTCTTT CSARATGIVAFF TRBJ1-1 TRBD1 few TRBV20-1
TGCAGCGTTTCACTCGACAGGAATGACTACACCTTC CSVSLDRNDYTF TRBJ1-2 NA NA TRBV29-1
TGTGCCAGCAGCGAACCCGACAGGGGTTTACGCGAGCAGTACTTC CASSEPDRGLREQYF TRBJ2-7 TRBD1 many TRBV7-2
TGCAGTGCTCGCGGACTAGCGGGAGGGGAGCAGTACTTC CSARGLAGGEQYF TRBJ2-5 TRBD2 few TRBV20-1
TGTGCCAGCAGCCTCGGACTCCTACCCCCAGTGGACACCGGGGAGCTGTTTTTT CASSLGLLPPVDTGELFF TRBJ2-2 NA NA TRBV4-2
TGTGCCAGCTCGCCTGACGGTGCCTACGAGCAGTACTTC CASSPDGAYEQYF TRBJ2-7 NA many TRBV18
TGCGCCAGCAGTCAAGCGTCTAGGGCCCACAATGAGCAGTTCTTC CASSQASRAHNEQFF TRBJ2-1 NA NA TRBV4-1
TGCGCCAGCAGCTTGGATGGGGGGTCGGGGGCCAACGTCCTGACTTTC CASSLDGGSGANVLTF TRBJ2-6 NA NA TRBV5-1
TGTGCCAGCAGCGTAGACGGAGGGGTCGGGGAGACCCAGTACTTC CASSVDGGVGETQYF TRBJ2-5 NA few TRBV9
TGTGCCAGCAGCCCCCACACCAACACAGATACGCAGTATTTT CASSPHTNTDTQYF TRBJ2-3 NA few TRBV7-9
TGTGCCAGCAGCTTCGTAAGCAACTACGAGCAGTACTTC CASSFVSNYEQYF TRBJ2-7 NA NA TRBV5-5
TGTGCCACCAGCAGTGACAGGGGCAACAATGAGCAGTTCTTC CATSSDRGNNEQFF TRBJ2-1 TRBD1 NA TRBV15
TGTGCCATCAGTGAGTCGCCCCAGGGGTTCAGCAATCAGCCCCAGCATTTT CAISESPQGFSNQPQHF TRBJ1-5 NA NA TRBV10-3
TGTGCCAGCAGAAGTGTGAGGACAGCTAGCAATCAGCCCCGGCATTTT CASRSVRTASNQPRHF TRBJ1-5 NA few TRBV6-6
TGTGCCACCAGTGATCGGAGACTAGCCCCAGAGACCCAGTACTTC CATSDRRLAPETQYF TRBJ2-5 TRBD2 NA TRBV24-1
TGTGCCAGCGATCCGGGACAGGGGTGGTACTATGGCTACACCTTC CASDPGQGWYYGYTF TRBJ1-2 TRBD1 NA TRBV6-1
TGTGCCAGCAGCCAAATTAGGGCGGGGGGACCCTACGAGCAGTACTTC CASSQIRAGGPYEQYF TRBJ2-7 TRBD2 NA TRBV3-1
TGTGCCACCGAACATCGCCCGAGCAATCCGCCCCAGCATTTT CATEHRPSNPPQHF TRBJ1-5 NA few TRBV6-1
TGTGCCAGCACCGAAGGAGGGACAGGGGCGACCTATGACTACACCTTC CASTEGGTGATYDYTF TRBJ1-2 TRBD1 NA TRBV6-2/TRBV6-3
TGTGCCACCAGTGACCCAATCGAAAGCACAGATACGCAGTATTTT CATSDPIESTDTQYF TRBJ2-3 NA NA TRBV24-1
TGTGCCACCAGCAGCGCAGGCCGCAATGAAAAACTGTTTTTT CATSSAGRNEKLFF TRBJ1-4 NA NA TRBV15
TGTGCCAGCAGTTATCGGGGATCTAACTATGGCTACACCTTC CASSYRGSNYGYTF TRBJ1-2 NA few TRBV12-3/TRBV12-4
TGTGCCAGCAGCCAAACCCAACCCGGGGGGGTACAGCCCCAGCATTTT CASSQTQPGGVQPQHF TRBJ1-5 NA few TRBV12-3/TRBV12-4
TGCAGTGCTAGAGTAGCACTAGCCAACTACGAGCAGTACTTC CSARVALANYEQYF TRBJ2-7 NA few TRBV20-1
TGCAGTGAATTGGCTCTAGCGGGAGGCCAAGAGACCCAGTACTTC CSELALAGGQETQYF TRBJ2-5 TRBD2 few TRBV20-1
TGCGCCAGCAGTGAAACCCGTTTGGGGGGCTTGGAGACCCAGTACTTC CASSETRLGGLETQYF TRBJ2-5 NA NA TRBV10-1
TGCGCCAGCAGTGGACACTCACCCGCCTACGAGCAGTACTTC CASSGHSPAYEQYF TRBJ2-7 NA once TRBV10-2
TGTGCCAGCAGACGTCAGGGTTCTGGGGCCAACGTCCTGACTTTC CASRRQGSGANVLTF TRBJ2-6 NA many TRBV6-2/TRBV6-3
TGTGCCAGCAGGGGCGGGATGGCATCCTACAATGAGCAGTTCTTC CASRGGMASYNEQFF TRBJ2-1 NA many TRBV25-1
TGCAGCGTTGGGGGAAGACTATCGGACTGGGCAGATACGCAGTATTTT CSVGGRLSDWADTQYF TRBJ2-3 NA NA TRBV29-1
TGTGCCAGCAGCTTGAGCAGGCGCGTTGGTACGCAGTATTTT CASSLSRRVGTQYF TRBJ2-3 NA once TRBV5-6
TGTGCCAGCAGGCACAGAGTCACCGGGGAGCTGTTTTTT CASRHRVTGELFF TRBJ2-2 NA NA TRBV12-3/TRBV12-4
TGTGCCAGCAGCCGGGACTTATTAGGGACAGATACGCAGTATTTT CASSRDLLGTDTQYF TRBJ2-3 NA few TRBV11-2
TGTGCCATCAGTCCAGGACTCCCTGAGGGAGAGACCCAGTACTTC CAISPGLPEGETQYF TRBJ2-5 NA NA TRBV10-3
TGTGCCAGCAGCTTAGTATGGGAAACCCCCTACGAGCAGTACTTC CASSLVWETPYEQYF TRBJ2-7 NA many TRBV7-9
TGTGCCAGTAGTGCTAGCTACCTCTACGAGCAGTACTTC CASSASYLYEQYF TRBJ2-7 NA few TRBV19
TGTGCCAGCAGCCCTGACTGGACTAGCCTTTGGGGCGGGGAGCTGTTTTTT CASSPDWTSLWGGELFF TRBJ2-2 TRBD2 NA TRBV7-9
TGCAGCGTTGCGGGAGGGGTCGAGGGTAATGGCTACACCTTC CSVAGGVEGNGYTF TRBJ1-2 NA NA TRBV29-1
TGCGCCAGCAGCTTGGTGGAGAGCAAAAACATTCAGTACTTC CASSLVESKNIQYF TRBJ2-4 NA NA TRBV5-1
TGTGCCATCAGCCCCCACCGGGACGGAGCCTACGAGCAGTACTTC CAISPHRDGAYEQYF TRBJ2-7 NA NA TRBV10-3
TGCGCCAGCCGAAGAACAGGGGGCGGAGAGACCCAGTACTTC CASRRTGGGETQYF TRBJ2-5 TRBD1 many TRBV5-1
TGCGCCAACAGCCAAGAAGGTCAGCTTTCGAACTACAATGAGCAGTTCTTC CANSQEGQLSNYNEQFF TRBJ2-1 NA NA TRBV4-1
TGTGCCAGCAGCTTAAGGGGTAGGGTCGGCACAGATACGCAGTATTTT CASSLRGRVGTDTQYF TRBJ2-3 NA few TRBV7-3
TGTGCCAGCAGCCAACGATTAGACCATACGCAGTATTTT CASSQRLDHTQYF TRBJ2-3 NA NA TRBV4-2
TGTGCCAGCAGGGTCCGGACGGGGGAGACCCAGTACTTC CASRVRTGETQYF TRBJ2-5 NA NA TRBV3-1
TGTGCCAGCAGCCCTATAGCGGGGTTGAGTCCCGGGGAGCTGTTTTTT CASSPIAGLSPGELFF TRBJ2-2 TRBD2 NA TRBV3-1
TGCAGTGCCACCTGGGAGGGTAGCGGGGTCCAAGAGACCCAGTACTTC CSATWEGSGVQETQYF TRBJ2-5 TRBD2 many TRBV20-1
TGTGCCAGCAGCCTCAAGACAAATAATTCACCCCTCCACTTT CASSLKTNNSPLHF TRBJ1-6 NA NA TRBV13
TGCGCCAGCAGACGCAGACGGTCCCTCGAGACCCAGTACTTC CASRRRRSLETQYF TRBJ2-5 NA few TRBV10-1
TGTGCCAGCAGCTTAGGCCGGGACGGCTACACCTTC CASSLGRDGYTF TRBJ1-2 NA many TRBV11-2
TGTGCCAGCAGTTATCGAAATTTTGGTATCGGCGAGCAGTACTTC CASSYRNFGIGEQYF TRBJ2-7 NA few TRBV6-5